Listed below are T cell receptor beta chains from one sample, sequenced in a study of technical replicates of blood from a few donors. The data were produced by immunoSEQ multiplex PCR, yet TCRdb's version contains in-frame clones alone and is incomplete. Of 75,000 to 100,000 clones listed, about 94% are singletons. The sequencing sample was made of T cells isolated from PBMCs. The receptors come from a human donor in good health. Both conserved end residues are part of each CDR3. A D gene is named only where the DNA matches it firmly. The size entry is marked missing in some rows and otherwise reads once, few, many or a size class.

.	TRBV9	TRBD1	TRBJ1-2	CASSVGPGTGPGYTF	TGTGCCAGCAGCGTAGGCCCCGGGACAGGGCCTGGCTACACCTTC
.	TRBV5-6	TRBD2	TRBJ2-1	CASSLWGIAGVVEQFF	TGTGCCAGCAGCTTGTGGGGGATAGCGGGGGTTGTTGAGCAGTTCTTC
.	TRBV29-1	TRBD1	TRBJ2-1	CSVMLLSVGQGSPSSYNEQFF	TGCAGCGTAATGCTCCTAAGTGTGGGACAGGGCTCCCCGAGCTCCTACAATGAGCAGTTCTTC
once	TRBV10-3	.	TRBJ2-3	CAISQRDTQYF	TGTGCCATCAGCCAGCGAGATACGCAGTATTTT
.	TRBV10-3	TRBD2	TRBJ2-5	CAIRGPLAGEETQYF	TGTGCCATCAGGGGCCCATTGGCGGGAGAAGAGACCCAGTACTTC
once	TRBV6-5	.	TRBJ2-1	CASSYSRLAANNEQFF	TGTGCCAGCAGTTACTCTCGGCTAGCCGCAAACAATGAGCAGTTCTTC
.	TRBV30	.	TRBJ2-3	CAWSVLGVTDTQYF	TGTGCCTGGAGTGTATTAGGAGTTACAGATACGCAGTATTTT
.	TRBV9	.	TRBJ1-2	CASSVGQGLNGYTF	TGTGCCAGCAGCGTAGGCCAGGGGCTGAATGGCTACACCTTC
.	TRBV4-1	.	TRBJ2-3	CASSQPTGYVTDTQYF	TGCGCCAGCAGCCAACCCACAGGGTATGTCACAGATACGCAGTATTTT
.	TRBV10-2	TRBD2	TRBJ2-4	CASRASGGAVPNGKNIQYF	TGCGCCAGCAGGGCTAGCGGGGGGGCAGTCCCCAATGGCAAAAACATTCAGTACTTC
few	TRBV19	TRBD1	TRBJ1-1	CASTDRGLGTEAFF	TGTGCCAGTACCGACAGGGGGTTGGGCACTGAAGCTTTCTTT
.	TRBV18	TRBD2	TRBJ2-5	CASSPPASGTPGETQYF	TGTGCCAGCTCACCACCGGCTAGCGGGACCCCCGGGGAGACCCAGTACTTC
.	TRBV5-1	TRBD1	TRBJ1-2	CASSSLQDRGYGYTF	TGCGCCAGCAGCTCGCTTCAGGACAGGGGTTATGGCTACACCTTC
.	TRBV27	TRBD2	TRBJ2-1	CASSSLLAGGHNEQFF	TGTGCCAGCAGTTCCCTACTAGCGGGGGGCCACAATGAGCAGTTCTTC
.	TRBV5-1	.	TRBJ1-5	CASSLGFSDQPQHF	TGCGCCAGCAGCTTGGGGTTCTCGGATCAGCCCCAGCATTTT
.	TRBV11-3	.	TRBJ1-2	CASSLQGILNYGYTF	TGTGCCAGCAGCTTACAGGGGATCCTTAACTATGGCTACACCTTC
.	TRBV29-1	.	TRBJ1-4	CSAGREEKLFF	TGCAGCGCCGGAAGGGAGGAAAAACTGTTTTTT
.	TRBV11-3	TRBD1	TRBJ2-7	CASTGTGNSYEQYF	TGTGCCAGCACCGGGACAGGGAACTCCTACGAGCAGTACTTC
.	TRBV6-6	.	TRBJ2-5	CASVAANQETQYF	TGTGCCAGCGTTGCGGCAAACCAAGAGACCCAGTACTTC
.	TRBV4-1	TRBD2	TRBJ2-1	CASSYGGALEQFF	TGCGCCAGCAGCTACGGGGGGGCCCTTGAGCAGTTCTTC
.	TRBV11-2	TRBD1	TRBJ2-7	CASSPDRGREQYF	TGTGCCAGCAGCCCGGACAGGGGGCGCGAGCAGTACTTC
once	TRBV19	TRBD1	TRBJ1-5	CASNEGQGRQPQHF	TGTGCCAGTAATGAAGGACAGGGTCGACAGCCCCAGCATTTT
.	TRBV29-1	TRBD1	TRBJ2-7	CSVVQGAHEQYF	TGCAGCGTTGTTCAGGGGGCCCACGAGCAGTACTTC
.	TRBV15	TRBD1	TRBJ2-7	CATSRPTGSYEQYF	TGTGCCACCAGCAGACCGACAGGGAGCTACGAGCAGTACTTC
.	TRBV28	TRBD1	TRBJ2-7	CASSTSGTGAREQYF	TGTGCCAGCAGTACGTCCGGGACAGGGGCCCGCGAGCAGTACTTC
.	TRBV6-1	.	TRBJ1-5	CASSGLHRYSNQPQHF	TGTGCCAGCAGTGGACTACACCGTTATAGCAATCAGCCCCAGCATTTT
once	TRBV9	.	TRBJ2-1	CASSVAGGENNEQFF	TGTGCCAGCAGCGTAGCTGGCGGGGAAAACAATGAGCAGTTCTTC
.	TRBV10-3	TRBD2	TRBJ2-1	CAISERAGGIGYNEQFF	TGTGCCATCAGTGAGCGAGCGGGAGGGATTGGGTACAATGAGCAGTTCTTC
few	TRBV6-1	TRBD2	TRBJ2-3	CASSEAWLAGITPTDTQYF	TGTGCCAGCAGTGAAGCGTGGCTAGCGGGGATCACACCAACAGATACGCAGTATTTT
.	TRBV6-5	.	TRBJ1-2	CASSSRGLGYTF	TGTGCCAGCAGTTCCCGCGGGTTAGGCTACACCTTC
.	TRBV7-9	.	TRBJ2-1	CASSLVHGSEQFF	TGTGCCAGCAGCTTAGTACATGGGAGTGAGCAGTTCTTC
once	TRBV7-9	TRBD2	TRBJ2-3	CASSLLAGGLTDTQYF	TGTGCCAGCAGCTTATTGGCGGGGGGCCTCACAGATACGCAGTATTTT
.	TRBV5-1	TRBD1	TRBJ2-3	CASSLDRAWPQYF	TGCGCCAGCAGCCTCGACAGGGCTTGGCCGCAGTATTTT
.	TRBV4-2	TRBD1	TRBJ1-2	CASSQDGQGALVYGYTF	TGTGCCAGCAGCCAAGATGGACAGGGGGCTTTGGTCTATGGCTACACCTTC
.	TRBV6-6	TRBD1	TRBJ2-1	CASSPTGQGNEQFF	TGTGCCAGCAGCCCTACGGGACAGGGTAATGAGCAGTTCTTC
.	TRBV9	.	TRBJ2-1	CASSVDGEQFF	TGTGCCAGCAGCGTAGATGGCGAGCAGTTCTTC
.	TRBV29-1	.	TRBJ2-7	CSVEISGASYEQYF	TGCAGCGTTGAAATTTCAGGGGCAAGCTACGAGCAGTACTTC
.	TRBV7-9	.	TRBJ2-5	CASSPPDQETQYF	TGTGCCAGCAGCCCCCCAGACCAAGAGACCCAGTACTTC
few	TRBV27	.	TRBJ1-5	CASSNTDSNQPQHF	TGTGCCAGCAGTAACACAGATAGCAATCAGCCCCAGCATTTT
.	TRBV10-3	.	TRBJ1-3	CAISAGLNSGNTIYF	TGTGCCATCAGTGCCGGACTGAACTCTGGAAACACCATATATTTT
.	TRBV6-1	.	TRBJ1-1	CASSELGSNTEAFF	TGTGCCAGCAGTGAACTGGGCAGCAACACTGAAGCTTTCTTT
once	TRBV2	.	TRBJ2-5	CASSSRGGQETQYF	TGTGCCAGCTCTAGCAGGGGTGGGCAAGAGACCCAGTACTTC
.	TRBV19	.	TRBJ2-2	CASSIVLGTNTGELFF	TGTGCCAGTAGTATAGTTCTCGGGACTAACACCGGGGAGCTGTTTTTT
.	TRBV7-9	.	TRBJ1-4	CASSLVLAGILNEKLFF	TGTGCCAGCAGCTTAGTCCTTGCAGGGATTCTTAATGAAAAACTGTTTTTT
.	TRBV7-2	TRBD2	TRBJ2-1	CASSLVSTPGGNEQFF	TGTGCCAGCAGCTTAGTCTCGACGCCGGGGGGCAATGAGCAGTTCTTC
.	TRBV6-5	TRBD2	TRBJ2-1	CASSASGSTYNEQFF	TGTGCCAGCAGTGCCAGCGGGAGCACCTACAATGAGCAGTTCTTC
once	TRBV10-3	TRBD2	TRBJ2-1	CAISETSGNYEQFF	TGTGCCATCAGTGAGACTAGCGGGAACTATGAGCAGTTCTTC
.	TRBV27	.	TRBJ2-1	CASSPWANEQFF	TGTGCCAGCAGCCCTTGGGCCAATGAGCAGTTCTTC
.	TRBV19	.	TRBJ1-5	CASSIDLTGGFPYSNQPQHF	TGTGCCAGTAGTATCGATCTCACGGGGGGCTTTCCGTATAGCAATCAGCCCCAGCATTTT
once	TRBV2	.	TRBJ2-7	CASEPRAREQYF	TGTGCCAGCGAGCCGAGGGCGAGAGAGCAGTACTTC